This T cell receptor (beta chain) was recorded in a study of CD8+ T cells in alopecia areata. Overall study findings and caveats: Between patients, shared TCR sequences were less clear than in mice. This was possibly due in part to HLA diversity in the patient population.

RNA was isolated and reverse transcribed to cDNA, the sequencing template. TCRdb's table, derived via immunoSEQ multiplex PCR, lists solely in-frame clones and lacks some. This table has around 100,000 clones, approximately 84% appearing once. Concerning this clone: The antigen is undetermined.

Trimming took 5 bases from V and 1 from J; bases not matched to a gene: 4. Germline loops: CDR1 SEHNR, CDR2 FQNEAQ (reference sequence). This CDR3 contains 14 residues. This sample's treatment: oral pan-JAK inhibitor, 5-10 mg twice daily. Alopecia areata patients provided lesional scalp punch biopsies and peripheral blood. Sample: CD8+ T cells sorted from blood, taken between weeks 30 and 35, from a patient treated with tofacitinib. The V and J genes are TRBV7-9 and TRBJ2-7; 8 bases match TRBD2. The receptor was isolated from a human donor with alopecia areata. CDR3 DNA sequence: TGTGCCAGCAGCGCTGCTAGCGGGTCCTACGAGCAGTACTTC. Protein sequence: CASSAASGSYEQYF.